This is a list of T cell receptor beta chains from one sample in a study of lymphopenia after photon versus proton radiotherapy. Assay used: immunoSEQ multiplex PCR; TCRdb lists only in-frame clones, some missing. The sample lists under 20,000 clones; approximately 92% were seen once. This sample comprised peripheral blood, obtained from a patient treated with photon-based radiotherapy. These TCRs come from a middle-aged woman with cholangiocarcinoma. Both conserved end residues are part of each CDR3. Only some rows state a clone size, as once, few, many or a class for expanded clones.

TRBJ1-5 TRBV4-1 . CASSQPTRTGRDQPQHF
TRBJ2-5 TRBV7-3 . CASSLGTSAETQYF
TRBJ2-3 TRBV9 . CASSLASPSTDTQYF
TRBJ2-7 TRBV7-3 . CASSPDGTSIWYF
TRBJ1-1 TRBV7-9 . CASSLEGTGGAFF
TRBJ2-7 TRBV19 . CASSNRDRDYEQYF
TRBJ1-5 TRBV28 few CASRLGVSAQHF
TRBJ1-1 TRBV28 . CASSLFRQREAFF
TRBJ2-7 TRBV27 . CASSSLGREGAYEQYF
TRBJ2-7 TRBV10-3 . CAIGTSGEQYF
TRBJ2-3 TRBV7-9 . CASSLYTNQRTDTQYF
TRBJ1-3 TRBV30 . CAWGQGLVAGNTIYF
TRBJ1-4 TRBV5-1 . CASSFDRADEKLFF
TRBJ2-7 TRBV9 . CASSPLGTSRSEQYF
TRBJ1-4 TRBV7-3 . CASRDEVATNEKLFF
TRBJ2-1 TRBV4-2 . CASSQEERGGLTNEQFF
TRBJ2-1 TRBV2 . CASSEISRDREQFF
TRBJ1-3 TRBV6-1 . CASSEQGPGNTIYF
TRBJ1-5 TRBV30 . CAWSRTGPLAQPQHF
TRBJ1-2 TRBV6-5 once CASWAGLLYGYTF
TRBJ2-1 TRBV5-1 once CASSPPGAYNEQFF
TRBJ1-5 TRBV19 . CASSILNQPQHF
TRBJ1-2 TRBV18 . CASSPNRGRSDGYTF
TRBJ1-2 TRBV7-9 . CASSPGTTLPNYGYTF
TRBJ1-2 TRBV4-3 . CASSQEASSRGYTF
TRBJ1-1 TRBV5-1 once CASSLEQMNTEAFF
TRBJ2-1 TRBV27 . CASSLSRALAEGSHEQFF
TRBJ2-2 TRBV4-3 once CASSQDGGGELFF
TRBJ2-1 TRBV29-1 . CSAETGHSYNEQFF
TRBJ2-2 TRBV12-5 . CASGLAKGSGALNTGELFF
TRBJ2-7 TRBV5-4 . CASSSLGGLLYEQYF
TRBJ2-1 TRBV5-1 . CASSPADAGDNEQFF
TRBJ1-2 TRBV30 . CAWSQGQDGYTF
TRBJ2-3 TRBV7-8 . CASSLSRRSGGPDTQYF
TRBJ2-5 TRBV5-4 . CASSSIGDYQETQYF
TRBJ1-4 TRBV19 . CASGDRGLNEKLFF
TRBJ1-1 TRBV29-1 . CSVAGTDFYEAFF
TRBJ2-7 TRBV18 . CASSPPGAGAYEQYF
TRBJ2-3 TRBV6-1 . CASSGVTGMFTDTQYF
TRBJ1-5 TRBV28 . CASTADSLNQPQHF
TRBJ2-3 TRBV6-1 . CASSEIWLSTDTQYF
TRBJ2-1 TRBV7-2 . CASSLGRSYNEQFF
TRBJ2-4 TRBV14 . CASSQGPPGKNIQYF
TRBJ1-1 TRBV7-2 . CASSLAGYEAFF
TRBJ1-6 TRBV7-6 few CASSSTGNSPLHF
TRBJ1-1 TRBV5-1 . CASSFAWGEVAFF
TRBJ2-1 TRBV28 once CASSMTSGRTNEQFF
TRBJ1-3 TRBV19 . CASSRPAGGNTIYF
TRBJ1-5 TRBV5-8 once CASSLRTGGENQPQHF
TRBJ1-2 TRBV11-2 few CASSFREGYTF
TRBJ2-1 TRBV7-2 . CASRLDHNEQFF
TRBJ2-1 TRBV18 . CASSPAAGVDNEQFF
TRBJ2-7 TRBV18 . CASSLKAGYEQYF
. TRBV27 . CASSLSAGSGEQYF
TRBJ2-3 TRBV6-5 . CASSRRGDTQYF